A single sample gave rise to the 25 T cell receptor beta chains below, sequenced in a study of HIV-infected patients and healthy controls (dated by TCRdb to 2013 to 2014). After antiretroviral therapy began, follow-up blood was collected from HIV-infected patients roughly three months, about 14 weeks, later. Whole blood was used without cell fractionation, so all unsorted peripheral T cells were reflected in the repertoire. The library came from 5' RACE. Sequencing was carried out with an Illumina MiSeq. 500 ng RNA was reverse transcribed with SuperScript III using primers against the alpha and beta constant regions. Separate alpha and beta chain libraries were made by chain-specific third strand synthesis with multiplexing indices. TCRdb redid the processing of the public reads, applying fastp at Q25 and MiXCR, and retained in-frame beta chains. Entries that share a CDR3 protein sequence are merged under the most common genes and DNA. Present in this sample are thousands of distinct CDR3 sequences, under 11% of which were seen just once. Roughly 20% of the sample comes from the top ten.

Material: blood, obtained during antiretroviral therapy. These receptor sequences come from an adult with HIV infection.

This clonotype rates as medium-sized. The V gene is TRBV12-3 or TRBV12-4, the J gene TRBJ2-3; 8 bases line up with TRBD2. V dropped 6 bases and J dropped 5; count of bases not matched to a gene: 13. The CDR3 totals 16 residues. The CDR3, as DNA: TGTGCCAGCAGCCCTTCCGGGACTAGAGGTGAAGATACGCAGTATTTT. Translation gives CASSPSGTRGEDTQYF.

In this sample, this clonotype turned up many times. This chain uses TRBV11-2 with TRBJ2-7; TRBD2 matches 9 bases. From germline, CDR1 is SGHAT and CDR2 FQNNGV. V lost 2 bases to trimming and J lost 3 bases; unmatched junction nucleotides: 5. The CDR3 runs to 15 residues. DNA for the CDR3: TGTGCCAGCAGCTTAAGTAGCGGGGGCGTCTACGAGCAGTACTTC. Its protein is CASSLSSGGVYEQYF.

Relative to its sample, this clonotype is medium-sized. J is TRBJ2-1 and V is TRBV12-3 or TRBV12-4; tentative D call: TRBD1 (5 bases). V was clipped by 3 bases and J by 12 bases, with 12 bases between them. This CDR3 has 12 amino acids. CDR3 DNA: TGTGCCAGCAGTTTCGGGCAGGGCTGGCAGTTCTTC. It specifies CASSFGQGWQFF.

This clonotype is medium-sized by share. The rearrangement joins TRBV6-1 to TRBJ2-5; either TRBD1 or TRBD2 may supply D (5 bases each). V lost 7 bases and J 6 bases, leaving 24 bases between the germline ends. This CDR3 is 16 amino acids long. Germline V CDR1 and CDR2: MNHNS, SASEGT. The CDR3 loop is CASKAPGPQDWKTQYF. In nucleotides, the CDR3 is TGTGCCAGCAAAGCACCGGGACCCCAGGACTGGAAGACCCAGTACTTC.

This clonotype was recorded at least ten times. This chain links TRBV20-1 with TRBJ1-3, with a possible D match to TRBD1 (6 bases). Germline V gene lookup returns CDR1 DFQATT and CDR2 SNEGSKA (reference sequence). The CDR3 consists of 14 residues. V shed 5 bases and J shed 4 bases, with 15 bases lying between them. The CDR3 region is CSAVKQGTGNTIYF. For the CDR3, the DNA is TGCAGTGCTGTGAAACAGGGTACCGGAAACACCATATATTTT.

This clonotype counts as medium-sized. The J gene is TRBJ2-7, the V gene TRBV2; 7 nucleotides line up with TRBD2. Germline values: CDR1 SNHLY, CDR2 FYNNEI. V lost 4 bases and J lost 6; bases outside the gene matches: 12. CDR3 length: 15 amino acids. The CDR3 region is CASSALGLGGSEQYF. CDR3 coding DNA: TGTGCCAGCAGTGCCCTCGGACTAGGAGGAAGCGAGCAGTACTTC.

The V call is TRBV7-9, the J call TRBJ1-4; D gene unclear. CDR1 and CDR2 from the germline V gene are SEHNR and FQNEAQ (reference sequence). The CDR3 has 12 residues. V gave up 5 bases and J gave up 10 bases, with 11 bases separating them. In nucleotides, the CDR3 is TGTGCCAGCAGCCCTTCCAGCGGAAAACTGTTTTTT. Residues: CASSPSSGKLFF.

V and J are TRBV19 and TRBJ1-1, with D possibly matching TRBD1 (5 bases). The V end lost 7 bases, the J end lost 1 base, and 7 bases lay between the germline ends. This CDR3 region has 12 residues. Germline V gene lookup returns CDR1 LNHDA and CDR2 SQIVND (reference sequence). The CDR3 is CASNGGNTEAFF. The CDR3 DNA reads as TGTGCCAGTAATGGGGGGAACACTGAAGCTTTCTTT.

This clonotype was detected many times. This sequence joins TRBV6-5 and TRBJ1-6; D is unresolved. CDR1 MNHEY and CDR2 SVGAGI come from the germline V gene. V lost 0 bases to trimming and J lost 7 bases, with 10 bases between them. The CDR3 is 15 amino acids. CDR3 sequence: CASSYSRSLNSPLHF. DNA of the CDR3: TGTGCCAGCAGTTACTCCCGTTCCTTGAATTCACCCCTCCACTTT.

This clonotype came up many times. The V call is TRBV7-2, the J call TRBJ1-1; D is possibly TRBD1 (6 bases). This CDR3 has 12 residues. From germline, CDR1 is SGHTA and CDR2 FQGNSA. The V gene lost 1 base and the J gene lost 8 bases, with 8 bases spanning the gap. CDR3 region: CASSLVGQEAFF. CDR3 DNA: TGTGCCAGCAGCTTAGTAGGACAGGAAGCTTTCTTT.

This clonotype was observed at least ten times. The chain combines TRBV19 with TRBJ1-5, with unresolved D. Trimming cost V 5 bases and J 5 bases, with 13 bases left between them. Per germline, CDR1 LNHDA and CDR2 SQIVND (reference sequence). There are 14 residues in the CDR3. The CDR3 spells CASSRTGRDQPQHF. In nucleotides, the CDR3 is TGTGCCAGTAGTCGAACGGGTCGGGATCAGCCCCAGCATTTT.

By its share, this clonotype is medium-sized. The chain employs TRBV7-2 and TRBJ1-2; D perhaps matches TRBD1 (6 bases). CDR3 size: 13 residues. Germline V lookup: CDR1 SGHTA, CDR2 FQGNSA. The ends were cut back, 5 bases at V and 6 bases at J, with 13 bases in the middle. This CDR3 is CASSATGIHGYTF. CDR3 coding DNA: TGTGCCAGCAGCGCCACAGGGATTCATGGCTACACCTTC.

This clonotype was counted a few times. The V and J genes are TRBV28 and TRBJ1-2, with D perhaps matching TRBD1 (6 bases). Per germline, CDR1 MDHEN and CDR2 SYDVKM. CDR3 length: 14 amino acids. The V end was cut by 4 bases, the J end by 6 bases, with 15 bases between. The CDR3 region has the DNA TGTGCCAGCAGTTCCCAGGGGTGGGTCGATGGCTACACCTTC. Protein product: CASSSQGWVDGYTF.

This clonotype is judged medium-sized (0.01 to 0.1%). The chain couples TRBV27 to TRBJ1-2, with 9 positions matching TRBD1. The V and J ends lost 6 bases and 6 bases, in that order; junction bases with no gene match: 20. This CDR3 spans 18 amino acids. CDR1 MNHEY and CDR2 SMNVEV come from the germline V gene (reference sequence). The DNA for the CDR3 is TGTGCCAGCAGCCCGACAGGGGGGGTGAAGCTTATAAGGCATGGCTACACCTTC. This encodes CASSPTGGVKLIRHGYTF.

Comment on this clonotype: Because the CDR3 is missing its conserved closing phenylalanine or tryptophan, this is likely a read error. The rearrangement joins TRBV29-1 to TRBJ2-7; the D is unclear. CDR1 is SQVTM, CDR2 ANQGSEA, per germline. The CDR3 contains 15 residues. Trimming cost V 4 bases and J 6 bases, with 22 bases left between them. The chain's CDR3 is CSVGVVLSPPGEQYL. The CDR3 DNA reads TGCAGCGTTGGGGTGGTACTCTCCCCACCAGGCGAGCAGTACTTA.

The V call is TRBV7-8, the J call TRBJ1-1, with D possibly matching TRBD1 (6 bases). V lost 8 bases and J 7 bases, leaving 17 bases between the germline ends. The CDR3 runs to 13 residues. Per the germline V gene, CDR1 is SGHVS and CDR2 is FQNEAQ. The CDR3 protein is CASWPGAQLEAFF. CDR3 coding DNA: TGTGCCAGCTGGCCGGGGGCGCAGCTTGAAGCTTTCTTT.

This clonotype was counted at least ten times. This rearrangement joins TRBV29-1 to TRBJ1-2, with 7 bases aligning to TRBD1. V gave up 4 bases and J gave up 3 bases; unmatched junction bases: 8. The germline V gene encodes CDR1 SQVTM and CDR2 ANQGSEA. The CDR3 is 14 residues long. CDR3 amino acids: CSVVPGQGDYGYTF. DNA of the CDR3: TGCAGCGTTGTACCTGGGCAGGGGGACTATGGCTACACCTTC.

This clonotype is judged medium-sized. This sequence joins TRBV6-5 and TRBJ1-4; D gene unclear. Germline V gene lookup returns CDR1 MNHEY and CDR2 SVGAGI. V was clipped by 2 bases and J by 7 bases, with 11 bases between them. The CDR3 runs to 14 residues. As DNA, the CDR3 is TGTGCCAGCAGTTACGGGCCCGGCGGTGAAAAACTGTTTTTT. Encoded protein: CASSYGPGGEKLFF.

This clonotype was counted between two and nine times. The rearrangement uses TRBV6-2 or TRBV6-3 and TRBJ2-3, with 9 bases that match TRBD2. Germline CDR1 and CDR2: MNHEY and SVGEGT. This CDR3 comprises 13 residues. V shed 7 bases and J 10 bases; nucleotides not matched to a gene: 9. CDR3 sequence (DNA): TGTGCCAGCAAAGCGGGGGGCCCCCCTTCGCAGTATTTT. The encoded protein is CASKAGGPPSQYF.

This clonotype qualifies as medium-sized (0.01 to 0.1%). This sequence joins TRBV5-1 and TRBJ2-3, with 8 positions matching TRBD1. The ends lost 4 bases at V and 4 bases at J; junction bases unmatched: 5. Germline CDR1 reads SGHRS; CDR2 reads YFSETQ. The CDR3 is made up of 14 amino acids. CDR3 bases: TGCGCCAGCAGCCCCGGGACAGGCGCAGATACGCAGTATTTT. It translates to CASSPGTGADTQYF.

By frequency in the sample, this clonotype is medium-sized. The chain uses TRBV11-3 and TRBJ2-7; no clear D. With 5 bases removed from V and 2 bases from J, the gap between germline ends came to 13 bases. The CDR3 covers 14 residues. CDR1 SGHNT and CDR2 YENEEA come from the germline V gene. The CDR3, as DNA: TGTGCCAGCAGCCTAGGTACAGCGACCTACGAGCAGTACTTC. Its protein is CASSLGTATYEQYF.

The J gene is TRBJ1-2, the V gene TRBV5-1; 8 nucleotides line up with TRBD1. Unmatched junction bases numbered 8, after V lost 4 bases and J lost 6 bases. This CDR3 is 14 amino acids long. Per the germline V gene, CDR1 is SGHRS and CDR2 is YFSETQ. The CDR3 bases are TGCGCCAGCAGCACTAAGACAGGGGCGAATGGCTACACCTTC. As protein: CASSTKTGANGYTF. The complete variable domain, with remaining parts taken from reference TRBV5-1 and TRBJ1-2, reads KAGVTQTPRYLIKTRGQQVTLSCSPISGHRSVSWYQQTPGQGLQFLFEYFSETQRNKGNFPGRFSGRQFSNSRSEMNVSTLELGDSALYLCASSTKTGANGYTFGSGTRLTVV.

By sample share, this clonotype is medium-sized (0.01 to 0.1%). The chain links TRBV11-2 to TRBJ2-4; TRBD2 aligns across 7 bases. Germline CDR1 reads SGHAT; CDR2 reads FQNNGV. V was pared by 3 bases and J by 6 bases, with 11 bases of the junction left unmatched. The CDR3 length is 16 residues. In DNA form, the CDR3 reads TGTGCCAGCAGCTTCAGAATATCTAGCGGAGTAAACATTCAGTACTTC. Encoded protein: CASSFRISSGVNIQYF.

This clonotype is medium-sized within its sample. V usage is TRBV9 and J usage is TRBJ2-3, with 8 bases lining up with TRBD2. Germline V gene data show CDR1 as SGDLS and CDR2 as YYNGEE. This CDR3 has 16 amino acids. The trim removed 3 bases at V and 4 bases at J, leaving 10 bases unmatched. The CDR3 is CASSDYGRGVADTQYF. Here the CDR3 DNA reads TGTGCCAGCAGCGACTATGGGCGGGGGGTCGCAGATACGCAGTATTTT.

The table lists this clonotype with many counts. CDR3 DNA: TGTGCCAGCAGCGGACAGGATAGCTCCTATAATTCACCCCTCCACTTT. Translated, it gives CASSGQDSSYNSPLHF. The chain is built from TRBV6-5 and TRBJ1-6, with 7 bases lining up with TRBD1. The length of the CDR3 is 16 residues. V trimming: 6 bases; J trimming: 0 bases; junction bases outside the gene matches: 5. Germline CDR1 MNHEY, CDR2 SVGAGI.